One and the same sample provided the 19 T cell receptor beta chains below, sequenced in a study of blood T cells in healthy people across ages. Alongside a J-beta primer mix, a sample-barcoded 5' primer served in a second PCR lasting 7 to 11 cycles. MiXCR, run by TCRdb on the 5' RACE reads, gives a single entry per CDR3 protein. The sample has almost 550,000 distinct CDR3 sequences, nearly 25% seen once. A further study also used this sample, focusing on T cells of mothers and their children.

The sequenced sample was blood. The receptors derive from a boy younger than 18 in good health.

This clonotype was detected only once. The CDR3 DNA reads TGCGCCAGCAGAATGACAGGAGGGGTCACCGAGACCCAGTACTTC. Translating gives CASRMTGGVTETQYF. The gene calls are TRBV10-2 and TRBJ2-5; D is perhaps TRBD1 or TRBD2 (6 bases each). Germline CDR1 and CDR2: WSHSY and SAAADI. The ends were cut back, 6 bases at V and 5 bases at J, with 19 bases in the middle. CDR3 length: 15 residues.

The chain has TRBV20-1 and TRBJ2-3; possibly TRBD2 for D (5 bases). The CDR3 extends over 13 amino acids. V was trimmed by 4 bases and J by 0 bases, leaving 8 bases between them. From germline, CDR1 is DFQATT and CDR2 SNEGSKA (reference sequence). CDR3 residues: CSAKEGSTDTQYF. Written as DNA, the CDR3 is TGCAGTGCTAAAGAGGGTAGCACAGATACGCAGTATTTT.

The rearrangement uses TRBV5-6 and TRBJ2-4; D is perhaps TRBD2 (6 bases). Trimming cost V 4 bases and J 3 bases, with 14 bases left between them. The germline CDR1 and CDR2 sequences are SGHDT and YYEEEE. The CDR3 is 15 residues long. The CDR3 protein is CASSAGWGDKNIQYF. The CDR3 region has the DNA TGTGCCAGCAGCGCCGGCTGGGGGGACAAAAACATTCAGTACTTC.

CDR3: CSALSDRIQETQYF. The CDR3 DNA reads TGCAGTGCTTTGAGTGACAGGATCCAAGAGACCCAGTACTTC. The rearrangement joins TRBV20-1 to TRBJ2-5; tentative D call: TRBD1 (6 bases). Per germline, CDR1 DFQATT and CDR2 SNEGSKA (reference sequence). Trimming shortened V by 5 bases and J by 1 base, and 14 bases separated the two germline ends. This CDR3 has 14 residues.

CDR3 sequence: CASSTSETGYGTQYF. The CDR3 DNA follows: TGTGCCAGCAGCACGTCCGAGACAGGGTATGGGACCCAGTACTTC. The chain has TRBV11-2 and TRBJ2-5; 7 bases are a match to TRBD1. Germline V gene data show CDR1 as SGHAT and CDR2 as FQNNGV. The CDR3 consists of 15 residues. With V trimmed by 5 bases and J by 7 bases, 13 bases remained unmatched. The complete variable domain, with remaining parts taken from reference TRBV11-2 and TRBJ2-5, reads EAGVAQSPRYKIIEKRQSVAFWCNPISGHATLYWYQQILGQGPKLLIQFQNNGVVDDSQLPKDRFSAERLKGVDSTLKIQPAKLEDSAVYLCASSTSETGYGTQYFGPGTRLLVL.

This chain links TRBV6-2 or TRBV6-3 with TRBJ2-7, with D possibly being TRBD2 (5 bases). V was cut by 2 bases and J by 6 bases, with 11 bases left in between. The germline gives CDR1 MNHEY, CDR2 SVGEGT. The CDR3 is made up of 13 amino acids. DNA of the CDR3: TGTGCCAGCAGTTACGAGGGCCCGGGCGAGCAGTACTTC. It codes for CASSYEGPGEQYF.

This clonotype was observed a few times. The chain uses TRBV20-1 and TRBJ2-5, with TRBD1 matching over 7 bases. The DNA matches TRBJ2-7 better at its end, which makes the J call doubtful. From germline, CDR1 is DFQATT and CDR2 SNEGSKA (reference sequence). The CDR3 sequence is 15 residues long. Here the CDR3 reads CSARDPDRWAYEQYF. CDR3 nucleotides: TGCAGTGCTAGAGATCCGGACAGGTGGGCCTACGAGCAGTACTTC.

The rearrangement uses TRBV5-1 and TRBJ2-2; D not resolved. V was clipped by 0 bases and J by 1 base, with 10 bases between them. CDR3 length equals 16 residues. Per the germline V gene, CDR1 is SGHRS and CDR2 is YFSETQ. CDR3 DNA sequence: TGCGCCAGCAGCTTGGCCAAGGGCAAGAACACCGGGGAGCTGTTTTTT. This codes for CASSLAKGKNTGELFF.

This clonotype was seen only a few times. The chain carries TRBV29-1 and TRBJ1-1; 9 bases are shared with TRBD1. The CDR3 totals 14 residues. CDR1 is SQVTM and CDR2 is ANQGSEA in the germline V gene. J gave up 5 bases and V 5 bases, and 9 bases lay outside the gene matches. DNA for the CDR3: TGCAGCGTTCTCACAGGGGGCTTTCGGACTGAAGCTTTCTTT. It translates to CSVLTGGFRTEAFF. The full variable domain, in which reference TRBV29-1 and TRBJ1-1 provide the parts outside the CDR3, is SAVISQKPSRDICQRGTSLTIQCQVDSQVTMMFWYRQQPGQSLTLIATANQGSEATYESGFVIDKFPISRPNLTFSTLTVSNMSPEDSSIYLCSVLTGGFRTEAFFGQGTRLTVV.

The gene calls are TRBV28 and TRBJ1-4; 9 bases fit TRBD1. V trimming: 6 bases; J trimming: 5 bases; junction bases outside the gene matches: 7. This CDR3 comprises 15 residues. Germline CDR1 reads MDHEN; CDR2 reads SYDVKM. CDR3 sequence: CASRNAGTGNEKLFF. CDR3 in DNA: TGTGCCAGCAGAAATGCCGGGACAGGGAATGAAAAACTGTTTTTT.

This rearrangement joins TRBV29-1 to TRBJ1-2; 12 bases agree with TRBD1. V lost 0 bases, J lost 6 bases, and 2 bases stayed unmatched. This CDR3 is 14 amino acids long. Germline CDR1 is SQVTM and CDR2 is ANQGSEA. DNA of the CDR3: TGCAGCGTTGAAGAGGGACAGGGGGCGGATGGCTACACCTTC. It specifies CSVEEGQGADGYTF.

The sample holds a few counts of this clonotype. The chain employs TRBV9 and TRBJ2-1; possible D gene TRBD2, 5 bases. V was cut by 3 bases and J by 7 bases, with 23 bases left in between. Germline CDR1 reads SGDLS; CDR2 reads YYNGEE. The CDR3 sequence is 17 residues long. The CDR3 reads CASSDRQAAAAWNEQFF. CDR3 in DNA: TGTGCCAGCAGCGACCGGCAAGCGGCCGCTGCCTGGAATGAGCAGTTCTTC.

This clonotype was counted a few times. The CDR3 nucleotides read TGCAGCGTTGAAGATAGGCTGCGGACTGCTCAAGAGACCCAGTACTTC. Its translation is CSVEDRLRTAQETQYF. The J gene is TRBJ2-5, the V gene TRBV29-1, with D possibly matching TRBD2 (5 bases). CDR3 size: 16 residues. V lost 0 bases to trimming and J lost 2 bases, with 16 bases between them. CDR1 and CDR2 from the germline V gene are SQVTM and ANQGSEA.

The chain couples TRBV20-1 to TRBJ2-5; no reliable D call. CDR3 length: 12 residues. With 3 bases removed from V and 10 bases from J, the gap between germline ends came to 15 bases. Germline CDR1 is DFQATT and CDR2 is SNEGSKA (reference sequence). The CDR3 region has the DNA TGCAGTGCTAGTCCACGTCCTCAGAACCAGTACTTC. Translation: CSASPRPQNQYF.

In this sample, this clonotype turned up a few times. The V gene is TRBV2, the J gene TRBJ1-4; TRBD1 aligns across 9 bases. The CDR3 is made up of 14 amino acids. V lost 8 bases, J lost 6 bases, and 7 bases stayed unmatched. The germline gives CDR1 SNHLY, CDR2 FYNNEI. This CDR3 is CASRVRTGDEKLFF. For the CDR3, the DNA is TGTGCCAGCCGAGTTCGGACAGGGGATGAAAAACTGTTTTTT.

This clonotype was recorded at least ten times. The V gene is TRBV7-2, the J gene TRBJ2-6; 7 bases align to TRBD2. V shed 3 bases and J 0 bases; nucleotides not matched to a gene: 11. From germline, CDR1 is SGHTA and CDR2 FQGNSA. The CDR3 has 19 residues. CDR3 bases: TGTGCCAGCAGCTTTTCCGGTCGGGGGGTTACCTCTGGGGCCAACGTCCTGACTTTC. It encodes CASSFSGRGVTSGANVLTF.

This clonotype occurred many times. The chain combines TRBV29-1 with TRBJ2-7; 8 bases match TRBD1. Germline V gene sequence: CDR1 SQVTM, CDR2 ANQGSEA. The CDR3 has 13 amino acids. The J segment lost 2 bases and the V segment lost 6 bases, leaving 6 bases of the junction unmatched. Here the CDR3 DNA reads TGCAGCGTCCGGACAGGGCAAACCTACGAGCAGTACTTC. This encodes CSVRTGQTYEQYF.

The CDR3: CASSPRDGSYYGYTF. The CDR3, as DNA: TGTGCCAGCAGTCCCCGGGACGGTAGCTACTATGGCTACACCTTC. The chain has TRBV6-1 and TRBJ1-2; D might be TRBD1 (5 bases). This CDR3 comprises 15 residues. Trimming shortened V by 5 bases and J by 3 bases, and 16 bases separated the two germline ends. Germline assignment: CDR1 MNHNS and CDR2 SASEGT.

V usage is TRBV20-1 and J usage is TRBJ2-5; either TRBD1 or TRBD2 may fit D (5 bases each). The CDR3 is 13 residues long. Germline-derived CDR1 and CDR2 are DFQATT and SNEGSKA (reference sequence). The V and J ends lost 6 bases and 2 bases respectively, with 13 bases between them. The CDR3 sequence is CSADDEGQETQYF. Here the CDR3 DNA reads TGCAGTGCCGACGACGAGGGGCAAGAGACCCAGTACTTC.